The T cell receptor (beta chain) under discussion was sequenced for a study of blood T cell repertoires in COVID-19. Sequencing was performed with immunoSEQ multiplex PCR; in TCRdb, only in-frame clones are kept and a portion is missing. This sample has tens of thousands of clones, with about four fifths found just once. Specimen: peripheral blood. The TCR was taken from a human donor in a cohort sampled during active COVID-19.

The CDR3 sequence is CASSGYVPDRGSPLHF. DNA for the CDR3: TGTGCCAGCAGTGGCTACGTACCCGACAGGGGTTCACCCCTCCACTTT. The V gene is TRBV6-1, the J gene TRBJ1-6; TRBD1 matches 8 bases. Germline assignment: CDR1 MNHNS and CDR2 SASEGT. The CDR3 length is 16 residues. V shed 4 bases and J 9 bases; nucleotides not matched to a gene: 11.